A single sample is the source of the 29 T cell receptor beta chains below, sequenced in a study of cytomegalovirus exposure and HLA in healthy donors. In the PCR, 60 Vbeta and 13 Jbeta primers were used. Profiled with immunoSEQ multiplex PCR; TCRdb holds only in-frame clones, not every one. Among 140,000 to 150,000 clones listed, roughly three fifths were seen once. Material for sequencing was PBMCs. The receptor set was obtained from a male donor in good health and CMV-seronegative.

The CDR3 sequence is CASSGGLAMDTQYF. DNA of the CDR3: TGTGCCAGCAGTGGGGGTCTAGCGATGGATACGCAGTATTTT. The chain carries TRBV2 and TRBJ2-3, with a weak D call TRBD2 (6 bases). CDR1 is SNHLY and CDR2 is FYNNEI in the germline V gene. The CDR3 covers 14 residues. V dropped 4 bases and J dropped 6 bases, with 14 bases sitting between them.

In its sample, this clone was seen a few times. V is TRBV15 and J is TRBJ1-2; D perhaps matches TRBD1 (5 bases). Germline assignment: CDR1 LNHNV and CDR2 YYDKDF (reference sequence). Trimming removed 0 bases at V and 2 bases at J, with 16 bases between. This CDR3 spans 17 amino acids. CDR3 nucleotides: TGTGCCACCAGCAGAGATCCACAGGCATACTACAACTATGGCTACACCTTC. Residues: CATSRDPQAYYNYGYTF.

The chain links TRBV19 to TRBJ2-7; D possibly corresponds to TRBD1 (6 bases). CDR1 LNHDA and CDR2 SQIVND come from the germline V gene (reference sequence). The CDR3 runs to 13 residues. The V and J ends lost 3 bases and 4 bases respectively, with 10 bases between them. DNA for the CDR3: TGTGCCAGTAGTATCCAGGGGTCATACGAGCAGTACTTC. This encodes CASSIQGSYEQYF.

This chain uses TRBV29-1 with TRBJ2-7, with a weak D call TRBD1 (6 bases). CDR3 length: 12 residues. Germline V gene sequence: CDR1 SQVTM, CDR2 ANQGSEA. Trimming took off 5 bases at V and 3 bases at J, with 11 bases between the two ends. The CDR3 sequence: CSVTPGDYEQYF. For the CDR3, the DNA is TGCAGCGTTACTCCAGGGGACTACGAGCAGTACTTC.

The chain recombines TRBV7-9 with TRBJ2-3; 8 bases are a match to TRBD2. This CDR3 spans 16 amino acids. CDR1 is SEHNR and CDR2 is FQNEAQ in the germline V gene (reference sequence). Trimming at V came to 6 bases and at J to 3 bases, leaving 11 bases not matched to a gene. For the CDR3, the DNA is TGTGCCAGCAGTCCCCGACTAGCGCAACGTACAGATACGCAGTATTTT. It translates to CASSPRLAQRTDTQYF.

The genes are TRBV5-4 and TRBJ1-2; D uncertain. V was pared by 7 bases and J by 3 bases, with 10 bases between. Germline CDR1 is SGHNT and CDR2 is YYREEE (reference sequence). The CDR3 sequence is 12 residues long. For the CDR3, the DNA is TGTGCCAGCGCAGGACTAGACTATGGCTACACCTTC. Protein sequence: CASAGLDYGYTF.

V gene TRBV13 combines with J gene TRBJ2-3, with D maybe TRBD2 (7 bases). This CDR3 comprises 16 residues. The V gene's germline CDR1 is PRHDT and CDR2 FYEKMQ (reference sequence). V dropped 3 bases and J dropped 0 bases, with 13 bases sitting between them. CDR3 nucleotides: TGTGCCAGCAGCTTCGGGCGGGGGCCTAGCACAGATACGCAGTATTTT. As protein: CASSFGRGPSTDTQYF.

The chain is built from TRBV9 and TRBJ2-5; TRBD1 is a possible D gene (6 bases). Looked up from germline, CDR1 is SGDLS and CDR2 is YYNGEE. The CDR3 has 15 amino acids. Trimming removed 9 bases at V and 4 bases at J, with 22 bases between. For the CDR3, the DNA is TGTGCCACTGGGAAAGGGGGACGTGCAGGAGAGACCCAGTACTTC. This codes for CATGKGGRAGETQYF.

The chain is built from TRBV2 and TRBJ1-6, with D possibly TRBD1 on 6 matching bases. Germline CDR1 reads SNHLY; CDR2 reads FYNNEI. The CDR3 spans 14 residues. The V end lost 8 bases, the J end lost 6 bases, and 14 bases lay between the germline ends. This chain's CDR3 is CASQNREANSPLHF. The CDR3 DNA sequence: TGTGCCAGCCAAAACAGGGAAGCTAATTCACCCCTCCACTTT. Looking up the rest from reference TRBV2 and TRBJ1-6 gives the full variable domain: EPEVTQTPSHQVTQMGQEVILRCVPISNHLYFYWYRQILGQKVEFLVSFYNNEISEKSEIFDDQFSVERPDGSNFTLKIRSTKLEDSAMYFCASQNREANSPLHFGNGTRLTVT.

The chain links TRBV4-3 to TRBJ2-2; tentative D call: TRBD2 (5 bases). The V and J ends lost 1 base and 4 bases respectively, with 13 bases between them. From germline, CDR1 is LGHNA and CDR2 YSLEER. The CDR3 consists of 16 residues. The CDR3 DNA sequence: TGCGCCAGCAGCCAAGGATTTGAGGGAACCACCGGGGAGCTGTTTTTT. It specifies CASSQGFEGTTGELFF.

This clone has just a few counts. The CDR3 nucleotides read TGTGCCAGCTCACCATCGGGAAGCGGTAACACCATATATTTT. Translating gives CASSPSGSGNTIYF. This rearrangement joins TRBV18 to TRBJ1-3, with D uncertain. Germline values: CDR1 KGHSH, CDR2 LQKENI. CDR3 length equals 14 residues. Trimming cost V 2 bases and J 7 bases, with 12 bases left between them.

CDR3 sequence (DNA): TGTGCCAGCAGCTTGGTGGGACAGGGATCCTACAATGAGCAGTTCTTC. Protein: CASSLVGQGSYNEQFF. The rearrangement links TRBV5-8 to TRBJ2-1; 9 nucleotides match TRBD1. This CDR3 spans 16 amino acids. The germline V gene has CDR1 SGHTS and CDR2 YDEGEE. With 0 bases clipped from V and 1 base from J, the junction kept 2 bases outside the gene matches.

This clone was observed a handful of times. The chain couples TRBV27 to TRBJ2-7; tentatively, D is TRBD1 (6 bases). V was clipped by 6 bases and J by 2 bases, with 17 bases between them. CDR1 and CDR2 from the germline V gene are MNHEY and SMNVEV (reference sequence). The CDR3 has 15 amino acids. In DNA form, the CDR3 reads TGTGCCAGCAGGGTACGGGGAACAGGGACCTACGAGCAGTACTTC. This translates into CASRVRGTGTYEQYF.

The chain has TRBV30 and TRBJ1-4; 8 bases align to TRBD1. V shed 3 bases, J shed 8 bases, and the junction held 11 bases outside the gene matches. Germline values: CDR1 GTSNPN, CDR2 SVGIG (reference sequence). This CDR3 is 15 amino acids long. This chain's CDR3 is CAWRDPGGIGEKLFF. CDR3 bases: TGTGCCTGGAGAGACCCAGGGGGCATTGGGGAAAAACTGTTTTTT.

This clone has more than one count but fewer than ten. CDR3 protein: CASSPGGVSSGNTIYF. The DNA of the CDR3 is TGTGCCAGCAGCCCTGGAGGAGTCAGCTCTGGAAACACCATATATTTT. The V call is TRBV7-2, the J call TRBJ1-3, with D uncertain. The germline V and J ends were trimmed by 5 bases and 0 bases, with 14 bases remaining between them. The CDR3 totals 16 residues. Germline assignment: CDR1 SGHTA and CDR2 FQGNSA.

Details on this clone: Distinct nucleotide sequences in the sample also encode this CDR3. The CDR3, as DNA: TGTGCCAGCAGCGTAGGTGGGGGCACCTACGAGCAGTACTTC. Translation: CASSVGGGTYEQYF. The chain combines TRBV9 with TRBJ2-7; tentatively, D is TRBD1 (6 bases). Germline loops: CDR1 SGDLS, CDR2 YYNGEE. The CDR3 contains 14 residues. The ends were cut back, 0 bases at V and 2 bases at J, with 9 bases in the middle.

This chain uses TRBV7-2 with TRBJ2-7; D remains unclear. The V end lost 4 bases, the J end lost 3 bases, and 16 bases lay between the germline ends. CDR1 SGHTA and CDR2 FQGNSA come from the germline V gene. This CDR3 is built from 15 residues. CDR3: CASSSENRHFYEQYF. The DNA for the CDR3 is TGTGCCAGCAGCTCAGAGAACCGACACTTCTACGAGCAGTACTTC. The whole variable domain, filled in from reference TRBV7-2 and TRBJ2-7, reads GAGVSQSPSNKVTEKGKDVELRCDPISGHTALYWYRQSLGQGLEFLIYFQGNSAPDKSGLPSDRFSAERTGGSVSTLTIQRTQQEDSAVYLCASSSENRHFYEQYFGPGTRLTVT.

The V call is TRBV9, the J call TRBJ2-4; TRBD1 matches at 7 bases. J was trimmed by 2 bases and V by 0 bases; bases with no gene match: 2. Germline V gives CDR1 SGDLS, CDR2 YYNGEE. There are 15 residues in the CDR3. Written as DNA, the CDR3 is TGTGCCAGCAGCGTAGAGGGGGCCCCCAAAAACATTCAGTACTTC. Translated, it gives CASSVEGAPKNIQYF.

This clone was detected only a few times. The chain recombines TRBV7-2 with TRBJ2-3; the match to TRBD1 covers 9 bases. This CDR3 region has 16 residues. The germline V gene encodes CDR1 SGHTA and CDR2 FQGNSA. J gave up 1 base and V 5 bases, and 7 bases lay outside the gene matches. CDR3: CASSLTGGAGTDTQYF. The CDR3, as DNA: TGTGCCAGCAGCCTTACAGGGGGCGCGGGCACAGATACGCAGTATTTT.

The chain joins TRBV7-9 to TRBJ2-7; D unclear. Germline V gene sequence: CDR1 SEHNR, CDR2 FQNEAQ (reference sequence). This CDR3 spans 13 amino acids. V was clipped by 5 bases and J by 3 bases, with 11 bases between them. CDR3 nucleotides: TGTGCCAGCAGCCCTACCGTCCTCTACGAGCAGTACTTC. It specifies CASSPTVLYEQYF.

The chain combines TRBV27 with TRBJ2-2; 7 bases are shared with TRBD1. With 1 base clipped from V and 3 bases from J, the junction kept 5 bases outside the gene matches. This CDR3 has 16 amino acids. CDR1 is MNHEY and CDR2 is SMNVEV in the germline V gene (reference sequence). CDR3 DNA sequence: TGTGCCAGCAGTTTATTGGCCAGGGGGTACACCGGGGAGCTGTTTTTT. It codes for CASSLLARGYTGELFF.

The CDR3 spells CAIGGTVSTGELFF. The CDR3 nucleotides read TGTGCCATCGGGGGGACAGTTTCCACCGGGGAGCTGTTTTTT. The chain has TRBV10-3 and TRBJ2-2, with D perhaps matching TRBD1 (7 bases). The CDR3 spans 14 residues. CDR1 and CDR2 (germline): ENHRY, SYGVKD. V was clipped by 8 bases and J by 4 bases, with 14 bases between them.

The chain links TRBV4-3 to TRBJ2-1, with 7 bases that match TRBD1. The junction had 8 bases not matched to a gene; V was cut back by 3 bases and J by 12 bases. The CDR3 loop spans 13 amino acids. Per germline, CDR1 LGHNA and CDR2 YSLEER. Here the CDR3 DNA reads TGCGCCAGCAGCCAGGGAAGACAGGGTCTGCAGTTCTTC. This encodes CASSQGRQGLQFF.

The CDR3 sequence: CASSAQGAETQYF. The DNA of the CDR3 is TGTGCCAGTAGTGCACAGGGCGCAGAGACCCAGTACTTC. The chain uses TRBV19 and TRBJ2-5; D is possibly TRBD1 (6 bases). Trimming removed 5 bases at V and 4 bases at J, with 11 bases between. CDR1 and CDR2 (germline): LNHDA, SQIVND (reference sequence). This CDR3 has 13 residues. Together with reference TRBV19 and TRBJ2-5, the CDR3 gives the full variable domain: DGGITQSPKYLFRKEGQNVTLSCEQNLNHDAMYWYRQDPGQGLRLIYYSQIVNDFQKGDIAEGYSVSREKKESFPLTVTSAQKNPTAFYLCASSAQGAETQYFGPGTRLLVL.

The chain joins TRBV7-2 to TRBJ1-5, with a weak D call TRBD1 (5 bases). This CDR3 is 15 amino acids long. The V and J ends lost 1 base and 2 bases respectively, with 9 bases between them. Germline V CDR1 and CDR2: SGHTA, FQGNSA. This CDR3 reads CASSLVGGGNQPQHF. The CDR3 coding sequence is TGTGCCAGCAGCTTAGTCGGGGGGGGCAATCAGCCCCAGCATTTT. Full variable domain (missing parts from reference TRBV7-2 and TRBJ1-5): GAGVSQSPSNKVTEKGKDVELRCDPISGHTALYWYRQSLGQGLEFLIYFQGNSAPDKSGLPSDRFSAERTGGSVSTLTIQRTQQEDSAVYLCASSLVGGGNQPQHFGDGTRLSIL.

V usage is TRBV4-2 and J usage is TRBJ1-1, with D perhaps matching TRBD1 (5 bases). The V end was cut by 3 bases, the J end by 7 bases, with 12 bases between. Germline-derived CDR1 and CDR2 are LGHNA and YNFKEQ. This CDR3 region has 13 residues. The DNA for the CDR3 is TGTGCCAGCAGCCAGGTTGGGGCATTTGAAGCTTTCTTT. This codes for CASSQVGAFEAFF.

This clone has only a few counts. V usage is TRBV29-1 and J usage is TRBJ2-6; possible D gene TRBD1, 6 bases. This CDR3 has 16 amino acids. CDR1 SQVTM and CDR2 ANQGSEA come from the germline V gene. The germline V and J ends were trimmed by 4 bases and 2 bases, with 15 bases remaining between them. CDR3 DNA sequence: TGCAGCGTTGTGACAGGTTTTCAGGCTGGGGCCAACGTCCTGACTTTC. Encoded protein: CSVVTGFQAGANVLTF.

This clone was seen only once. V usage is TRBV7-8 and J usage is TRBJ2-1, with D uncertain. V dropped 5 bases and J dropped 2 bases, with 10 bases sitting between them. The CDR3 length is 14 residues. Germline CDR1 SGHVS, CDR2 FQNEAQ. CDR3 sequence reads: CASSQLAAYNEQFF. In nucleotides, the CDR3 is TGTGCCAGCAGCCAATTAGCCGCCTACAATGAGCAGTTCTTC.

The chain carries TRBV4-1 and TRBJ1-4; D might be TRBD1 (6 bases). Germline values: CDR1 MGHRA, CDR2 YSYEKL. The CDR3 is made up of 16 amino acids. Trimming removed 0 bases at V and 5 bases at J, with 13 bases between. CDR3 in amino acids: CASSQDNRVENEKLFF. CDR3 bases: TGCGCCAGCAGCCAAGATAACAGGGTGGAGAATGAAAAACTGTTTTTT.